Listed here is a single T cell receptor beta chain. Its antigen is still unknown. The record has no base qualities; no much larger clone is one base away. The data derive from a study of T cell changes during pregnancy in multiple sclerosis (dated by TCRdb to between 2018 and 2021). In terms of the full investigation: In women with multiple sclerosis, the researchers looked at how the T cell repertoire shifted as pregnancy progressed.

Libraries were built with the immunoSEQ multiplex PCR assay. TCRdb stores this immuneACCESS table with in-frame sequences only. Part of the clones is absent; in the studies checked, under half of the shortfall reflects unresolved V genes, and no reason is known for the rest. This sample comprises roughly 40,000 clones, roughly nine tenths of them detected only once. About 0.51% of the sample lies in the top ten. CDR1 MNHNY and CDR2 SVGAGI are derived from the germline V gene (reference sequence). The cysteine opens and the phenylalanine closes a CDR3 of 16 amino acids. The kept DNA is CDR3 alone, 48 bases in frame from the first base. Here V drops 10 bases and J drops 4 bases, and the junction holds 8 bases not matched to any gene.

The V and J genes are TRBV6-6 and TRBJ2-2; 14 bases in the middle match TRBD2. The sequence was collected from a female donor with multiple sclerosis, enrolled in a pregnancy study. Sequencing was performed on CD4+ T cells from peripheral blood mononuclear cells, taken in the first trimester of pregnancy. The CDR3 region has the sequence CATRTSGRRGTGELFF. The DNA is TGTGCCACCCGGACTAGCGGGAGGAGGGGCACCGGGGAGCTGTTTTTT.